This TCR beta chain was retrieved from a study of T cells in Graves' hyperthyroidism and ophthalmopathy. The study's findings and limits: Prediction of ophthalmopathy progression came a median approximately 6 months pre-onset.

Regions amplified from RNA transcripts were the TCR beta CDR3 regions. Carried out on the TCR CDR3, a first-round RT-PCR used the HTBI primer set. TCRdb ran MiXCR on the multiplex PCR reads and lists one entry per CDR3 protein. The profile shows around 690,000 distinct CDR3 sequences, less than 25% of them singletons. The CDR3 has 14 amino acids. CDR1 is KGHDR and CDR2 is SFDVKD in the germline V gene. Orbital computed tomography, thyroid ultrasound, serum thyroxine and TRAb, and clinical symptoms together informed the diagnoses. About this clonotype: Its antigen is as yet unknown. A read error may produce the germline difference seen at one junction end.

This clonotype originated in a man aged 25 to 45 with Graves' ophthalmopathy. The material sequenced was blood. The chain couples TRBV24-1 to TRBJ2-1, with D hard to call. CDR3 loop: CATSNLRVYNEQFF. The DNA for the CDR3 is TGTGCCACCAGTAATTTAAGAGTGTACAATGAGCAGTTCTTC.